The 11 T cell receptor beta chains presented below share a single source sample, sequenced in a study of blood T cell repertoires in COVID-19. The table came from immunoSEQ multiplex PCR; TCRdb's copy has only in-frame clones and leaves some out. This table holds 200,000 to 250,000 clones, approximately 90% found once. Specimen: PBMCs or T cells enriched from blood (not recorded which). These receptors all come from a man between 25 and 39 years old who had recovered from COVID-19.

The chain links TRBV12-5 to TRBJ2-7, with 9 bases aligning to TRBD1. Trimming removed 6 bases from V and 2 bases from J; junction bases left unmatched: 8. The CDR3 loop spans 15 amino acids. Germline V gene sequence: CDR1 LGHNT, CDR2 FRNRAP. The CDR3 region has the DNA TGTGCTAGTGGGACCCCAACAGGGGGCCCCTACGAGCAGTACTTC. Translation: CASGTPTGGPYEQYF.

The chain employs TRBV19 and TRBJ2-7, with 7 bases identical to TRBD2. The germline V gene encodes CDR1 LNHDA and CDR2 SQIVND (reference sequence). CDR3 length: 16 residues. The V and J ends lost 0 bases and 1 base, in that order; junction bases with no gene match: 6. The CDR3 bases are TGTGCCAGTAGTATAGACCCGACTAGCTGGTCCTACGAGCAGTACTTC. Its translation: CASSIDPTSWSYEQYF.

Points on this clone: A much bigger clone sits one base away, suggesting this may be a read error. Other nucleotide sequences in the sample specify the same CDR3. This rearrangement joins TRBV7-4 to TRBJ1-5, with a weak D call TRBD1 (6 bases). Germline lookup yields CDR1 SGHVT and CDR2 SQSDAQ. This CDR3 region has 17 residues. Trimming left V 8 bases short and J 1 base short, with 21 bases between. This CDR3 reads CASRAAYGGGSNQPQHF. CDR3 sequence (DNA): TGTGCCAGCCGCGCCGCATACGGGGGGGGCAGCAATCAGCCCCAGCATTTT.

The gene calls are TRBV7-7 and TRBJ2-1, with 11 bases identical to TRBD2. The CDR3 is 15 amino acids. V was clipped by 1 base and J by 8 bases; unmatched bases: 4. Germline V CDR1 and CDR2: SSHAT, FNYEAQ (reference sequence). CDR3 in amino acids: CASSLELAGVHEQFF. The CDR3 DNA follows: TGTGCCAGCAGCTTAGAACTAGCGGGAGTCCATGAGCAGTTCTTC.

The rearrangement joins TRBV5-1 to TRBJ1-5; D unresolved. V lost 3 bases to trimming and J lost 1 base, with 11 bases between them. CDR1 is SGHRS and CDR2 is YFSETQ in the germline V gene. The CDR3 extends over 15 amino acids. The CDR3: CASSYDGMSNQPQHF. In DNA, the CDR3 is TGCGCCAGCAGCTACGACGGGATGAGCAATCAGCCCCAGCATTTT. Looking up the rest from reference TRBV5-1 and TRBJ1-5 gives the full variable domain: KAGVTQTPRYLIKTRGQQVTLSCSPISGHRSVSWYQQTPGQGLQFLFEYFSETQRNKGNFPGRFSGRQFSNSRSEMNVSTLELGDSALYLCASSYDGMSNQPQHFGDGTRLSIL.

The gene calls are TRBV10-3 and TRBJ1-2; tentative D call: TRBD1 (6 bases). This CDR3 comprises 14 residues. Germline V CDR1 and CDR2: ENHRY, SYGVKD. V was clipped by 3 bases and J by 7 bases, with 15 bases between them. The DNA for the CDR3 is TGTGCCATCAGTGACCAGACAGGTATCTCTGGCTACACCTTC. Amino acid sequence: CAISDQTGISGYTF.

This clone was seen a few times. V usage is TRBV6-5 and J usage is TRBJ1-3, with D maybe TRBD1 (5 bases). With 4 bases removed from V and 0 bases from J, the gap between germline ends came to 10 bases. Germline CDR1 is MNHEY and CDR2 is SVGAGI. The CDR3 spans 15 residues. CDR3 amino acids: CASSWDTGSGNTIYF. DNA for the CDR3: TGTGCCAGCAGTTGGGATACAGGCTCTGGAAACACCATATATTTT.

This clone has only a few counts. The chain links TRBV28 to TRBJ1-2; D gene ambiguous. This CDR3 is built from 12 residues. Germline CDR1 reads MDHEN; CDR2 reads SYDVKM. V was shortened by 5 bases and J by 4 bases, with 8 bases between the two germline ends. In nucleotides, the CDR3 is TGTGCCAGCAGTGCCCGACTCTATGGCTACACCTTC. Translation gives CASSARLYGYTF.

The rearrangement joins TRBV11-2 to TRBJ2-3; TRBD2 matches 15 bases. Trimming cost V 6 bases and J 2 bases; bases outside gene matches: 9. From germline, CDR1 is SGHAT and CDR2 FQNNGV. This CDR3 has 18 amino acids. CDR3 DNA sequence: TGTGCCAGCAGTTCAGACTGGACTAGCGGGAGGGCCACAGATACGCAGTATTTT. Its translation is CASSSDWTSGRATDTQYF.

The V and J genes are TRBV24-1 and TRBJ2-7; D might be TRBD2 (6 bases). In germline, CDR1 is KGHDR, CDR2 SFDVKD. This CDR3 is 10 amino acids long. Deletions cut 12 bases from V and 3 bases from J, with 8 bases between. The CDR3 DNA reads TGTGCCCCCGGGAGCTACGAGCAGTACTTC. Translated: CAPGSYEQYF.

This clone was seen a few times. The chain employs TRBV7-2 and TRBJ2-3, with D unclear. The germline V gene has CDR1 SGHTA and CDR2 FQGNSA. Trimming stripped 1 base from V and 0 bases from J, with 11 bases between. This CDR3 region has 16 residues. Here the CDR3 DNA reads TGTGCCAGCAGCTTAGGACCCCAGACTAGCACAGATACGCAGTATTTT. This translates into CASSLGPQTSTDTQYF.